One sample yielded the 21 T cell receptor beta chains listed below, sequenced in a study of blood T cell repertoires in COVID-19 (dated by TCRdb to 2020 to 2021). To prepare the library, the immunoSEQ multiplex PCR assay was applied. Imported from immuneACCESS, the table was reduced by TCRdb to in-frame sequences with V and J called. These copies leave out some clones; in studies compared against another copy, an unresolved V gene accounts for under half, and the cause of the remainder is not known. This sample is represented by roughly 400,000 clones; more than 85% of them were singletons. The ten largest clones capture 0.8% to 0.9% of the sample. Sequences were obtained from PBMCs or T cells enriched from blood (not recorded which). These TCRs come from a woman between 40 and 50 years old who had been exposed to COVID-19.

This chain uses TRBV5-8 with TRBJ2-3; perhaps TRBD2 as D (7 bases). Trimming took off 3 bases at V and 3 bases at J, with 17 bases between the two ends. The CDR3 runs 16 residues. In germline, CDR1 is SGHTS, CDR2 YDEGEE. CDR3 coding DNA: TGTGCCAGCAGCTACTACCTCGGGGGGCGAACAGATACGCAGTATTTT. Translated, it gives CASSYYLGGRTDTQYF.

The V call is TRBV5-6, the J call TRBJ1-1, with TRBD1 identical over 8 bases. The CDR3 consists of 16 residues. Germline trimming cut 4 bases from V and 4 bases from J; bases unmatched to any gene: 12. Germline CDR1 reads SGHDT; CDR2 reads YYEEEE. The DNA of the CDR3 is TGTGCCAGCAGCCGTTCAGGGGGCAAAGGGGGCACTGAAGCTTTCTTT. This encodes CASSRSGGKGGTEAFF.

The V and J genes are TRBV5-1 and TRBJ2-5; 11 nucleotides match TRBD2. The CDR3 is 16 residues long. Germline lookup yields CDR1 SGHRS and CDR2 YFSETQ. With V trimmed by 4 bases and J by 2 bases, 7 bases remained unmatched. Here the CDR3 reads CASSRGTSGPQETQYF. In DNA, the CDR3 is TGCGCCAGCAGCCGAGGGACTAGCGGACCACAAGAGACCCAGTACTTC.

The chain couples TRBV7-8 to TRBJ2-1; TRBD2 matches at 8 bases. The germline V gene encodes CDR1 SGHVS and CDR2 FQNEAQ. V was clipped by 1 base and J by 3 bases; unmatched bases: 8. The CDR3 extends over 17 amino acids. CDR3 DNA: TGTGCCAGCAGCTTAGGCCTCGGGCGGGGGGACTACAATGAGCAGTTCTTC. Encoded protein: CASSLGLGRGDYNEQFF.

A remark on this clone: Other nucleotide sequences in the sample specify the same CDR3. The chain uses TRBV24-1 and TRBJ2-1, with 9 bases that match TRBD1. V dropped 4 bases and J dropped 5; count of bases not matched to a gene: 5. The CDR3 covers 15 residues. Germline assignment: CDR1 KGHDR and CDR2 SFDVKD. The DNA for the CDR3 is TGTGCCACCAGTGACCCCGGGACAGGGAACAATGAGCAGTTCTTC. Its protein product is CATSDPGTGNNEQFF.

This chain uses TRBV30 with TRBJ1-3; possible D gene TRBD1, 5 bases. CDR1 and CDR2 (germline): GTSNPN, SVGIG (reference sequence). The CDR3 loop spans 15 amino acids. V was cut by 2 bases and J by 4 bases, with 15 bases left in between. For the CDR3, the DNA is TGTGCCTGGAGTTTCGCCGGGACTGCAGGAAACACCATATATTTT. This codes for CAWSFAGTAGNTIYF.

The chain joins TRBV3-1 (or the pseudogene TRBV3-2) to TRBJ1-2; weak D call: TRBD1 (6 bases). In germline, CDR1 is LGHDT, CDR2 YNNKEL (reference sequence). The CDR3 loop spans 15 amino acids. The V gene lost 4 bases and the J gene lost 4 bases, with 16 bases spanning the gap. This chain's CDR3 is CASSRIQGLGYGYTF. For the CDR3, the DNA is TGTGCCAGCAGCCGAATTCAGGGGCTAGGCTATGGCTACACCTTC.

The chain combines TRBV18 with TRBJ1-5; 10 bases agree with TRBD1. This CDR3 is built from 14 residues. CDR1 is KGHSH, CDR2 LQKENI, per germline. Trimming cost V 5 bases and J 4 bases; bases outside gene matches: 2. The CDR3 nucleotides read TGTGCCAGCTCAGAGGGACAGGGGAATCAGCCCCAGCATTTT. The encoded protein is CASSEGQGNQPQHF. Based on the CDR3 plus reference TRBV18 and TRBJ1-5, the full variable domain is NAGVMQNPRHLVRRRGQEARLRCSPMKGHSHVYWYRQLPEEGLKFMVYLQKENIIDESGMPKERFSAEFPKEGPSILRIQQVVRGDSAAYFCASSEGQGNQPQHFGDGTRLSIL.

The V and J genes are TRBV10-3 and TRBJ2-5; 11 bases are shared with TRBD2. Germline-derived CDR1 and CDR2 are ENHRY and SYGVKD. J lost 6 bases, V lost 3 bases, and 12 bases had no gene match. The CDR3 has 17 residues. The CDR3 DNA reads TGTGCCATCAGTGAAGGTAGCGGGGGGGCCAAAAGGAAGACCCAGTACTTC. Translation: CAISEGSGGAKRKTQYF.

V is TRBV11-2 and J is TRBJ1-5; 7 bases agree with TRBD1. The CDR3 length is 14 residues. Trimming took 4 bases from V and 2 from J; bases not matched to a gene: 2. In germline, CDR1 is SGHAT, CDR2 FQNNGV. For the CDR3, the DNA is TGTGCCAGCAGCTCAGGACAGGGCAATCAGCCCCAGCATTTT. Encoded protein: CASSSGQGNQPQHF.

The V gene is TRBV7-9, the J gene TRBJ2-3; TRBD2 matches 10 bases. Per germline, CDR1 SEHNR and CDR2 FQNEAQ (reference sequence). The CDR3 consists of 16 residues. J lost 5 bases, V lost 5 bases, and 10 bases had no gene match. CDR3: CASSRPWLAGEDTQYF. DNA for the CDR3: TGTGCCAGCAGCCGCCCGTGGCTAGCGGGGGAAGATACGCAGTATTTT.

In nucleotides, the CDR3 is TGTGCCAGCTCACCCAATAGTGCCGGGACAGTAACTTATGGCTACACCTTC. Translating gives CASSPNSAGTVTYGYTF. The chain recombines TRBV18 with TRBJ1-2; 7 nucleotides align to TRBD1. The CDR3 contains 17 residues. Unmatched junction bases numbered 15, after V lost 3 bases and J lost 5 bases. The V gene's germline CDR1 is KGHSH and CDR2 LQKENI.

This chain uses TRBV15 with TRBJ1-2; the D gene is possibly TRBD1 (6 bases). The V end lost 0 bases, the J end lost 7 bases, and 12 bases lay between the germline ends. The V gene's germline CDR1 is LNHNV and CDR2 YYDKDF (reference sequence). The CDR3 runs to 14 residues. CDR3 sequence (DNA): TGTGCCACCAGCAGAGATCCAGGGGCGCTTGGCTACACCTTC. This encodes CATSRDPGALGYTF.

The J gene is TRBJ1-4, the V gene TRBV18, with TRBD1 matching over 7 bases. Germline V gives CDR1 KGHSH, CDR2 LQKENI. After removal of 4 bases from V and 8 bases from J, the junction contained 7 bases not matched to a gene. The CDR3 covers 14 residues. CDR3 sequence (DNA): TGTGCCAGCTCACACCGACAGGGCAACGAAAAACTGTTTTTT. Its protein product is CASSHRQGNEKLFF.

The V call is TRBV3-1 (or the pseudogene TRBV3-2), the J call TRBJ2-3; the match to TRBD2 covers 10 bases. Looked up from germline, CDR1 is LGHDT and CDR2 is YNNKEL (reference sequence). The CDR3 sequence is 16 residues long. The V segment lost 6 bases and the J segment 0 bases; nucleotides outside the gene matches: 6. CDR3 amino acids: CASRPTSGFSTDTQYF. The DNA for the CDR3 is TGTGCCAGCAGGCCGACTAGCGGGTTTAGCACAGATACGCAGTATTTT.

The chain uses TRBV29-1 and TRBJ1-2, with a possible D match to TRBD1 (5 bases). The V gene's germline CDR1 is SQVTM and CDR2 ANQGSEA. Trimming removed 4 bases from V and 0 bases from J, with 9 bases in between. This CDR3 is built from 13 residues. Here the CDR3 reads CSVGQLSNYGYTF. The CDR3 DNA follows: TGCAGCGTTGGACAGTTATCTAACTATGGCTACACCTTC.

Remarks on this clone: A far bigger clonotype differs at one base, so this is likely a read error. V usage is TRBV7-6 and J usage is TRBJ1-3; 9 positions agree with TRBD1. Germline V gives CDR1 SGHVS, CDR2 FNYEAQ. Germline trimming cut 5 bases from V and 2 bases from J; bases unmatched to any gene: 4. The CDR3 spans 15 residues. The CDR3 protein is CASSPGQGTGNTIYF. CDR3 sequence (DNA): TGTGCCAGCAGCCCCGGACAGGGGACTGGAAACACCATATATTTT.

The V and J genes are TRBV2 and TRBJ1-2; D is perhaps TRBD1 (6 bases). The V gene's germline CDR1 is SNHLY and CDR2 FYNNEI. Trimming shortened V by 3 bases and J by 2 bases, and 16 bases separated the two germline ends. The CDR3 length is 16 residues. This CDR3 is CASSEQRRGRNYGYTF. The DNA for the CDR3 is TGTGCCAGCAGTGAGCAACGGCGGGGGCGCAACTATGGCTACACCTTC.

The V gene is TRBV9, the J gene TRBJ1-5; D is unresolved. Deletions cut 0 bases from V and 9 bases from J, with 13 bases between. The CDR3 extends over 14 amino acids. The V gene's germline CDR1 is SGDLS and CDR2 YYNGEE. The CDR3, as DNA: TGTGCCAGCAGCGTAGGCGAATCGGGGTGGCCCCAGCATTTT. Protein product: CASSVGESGWPQHF.

This chain links TRBV4-3 with TRBJ2-7, with 7 nucleotides matching TRBD1. The V and J ends lost 0 bases and 2 bases, in that order; junction bases with no gene match: 7. This CDR3 comprises 16 residues. In germline, CDR1 is LGHNA, CDR2 YSLEER. The CDR3 DNA reads as TGCGCCAGCAGCCAAGAAGGGGGCGCCCTTACCTACGAGCAGTACTTC. This gives the protein CASSQEGGALTYEQYF.

The chain is built from TRBV3-1 (or the pseudogene TRBV3-2) and TRBJ1-2; no clear D. Trimming left V 4 bases short and J 11 bases short, with 20 bases between. The germline gives CDR1 LGHDT, CDR2 YNNKEL (reference sequence). The CDR3 totals 14 residues. The CDR3 is CASSRTEVVAVYTF. The CDR3 bases are TGTGCCAGCAGCCGTACAGAGGTGGTAGCGGTTTACACCTTC.